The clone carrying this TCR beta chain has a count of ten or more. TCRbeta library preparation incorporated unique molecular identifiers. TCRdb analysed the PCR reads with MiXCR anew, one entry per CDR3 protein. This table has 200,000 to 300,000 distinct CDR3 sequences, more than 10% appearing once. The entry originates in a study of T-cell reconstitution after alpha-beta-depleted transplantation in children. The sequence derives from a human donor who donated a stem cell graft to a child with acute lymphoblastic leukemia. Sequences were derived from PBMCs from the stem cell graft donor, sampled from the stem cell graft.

The CDR3 loop reads CASSQGLAGGFFDEQFF. The CDR3 DNA reads TGTGCCAGCAGCCAAGGACTAGCGGGAGGGTTTTTTGATGAGCAGTTCTTC. The chain combines TRBV4-2 with TRBJ2-1, with 14 bases lining up with TRBD2. The CDR3 has 17 residues. Germline V CDR1 and CDR2: LGHNA, YNFKEQ. The trim removed 1 base at V and 8 bases at J, leaving 7 bases unmatched.